This paragraph covers one TCR beta chain sequence. Its antigen is undetermined. Germline V CDR1 and CDR2: SEHNR, FQNEAQ (reference sequence). Germline trimming cut 5 bases from V and 5 bases from J; bases unmatched to any gene: 3. The CDR3 sequence is 13 residues long. This record belongs to a study of T-cell memory formation after mild COVID-19. The study's findings and limits: Cross-reactive memory seemingly joined, as some responding clones were found in pre-infection memory.

MiXCR was run by TCRdb on the 5' RACE reads, yielding one entry per CDR3 protein. The repertoire holds approximately 290,000 distinct CDR3 sequences, with more than 15% as singletons. The J gene is TRBJ2-5, the V gene TRBV7-9; 9 bases match TRBD1. This sequence was found in a young man who had mild COVID-19 (a few samples of this study predate the infection). Cell type and time point are not known. The specimen sequenced was PBMCs or a T cell subset sorted from them (not recorded which). CDR3 sequence reads: CASSVGTGETQYF. The CDR3 coding sequence is TGTGCCAGCAGCGTGGGGACAGGGGAGACCCAGTACTTC.